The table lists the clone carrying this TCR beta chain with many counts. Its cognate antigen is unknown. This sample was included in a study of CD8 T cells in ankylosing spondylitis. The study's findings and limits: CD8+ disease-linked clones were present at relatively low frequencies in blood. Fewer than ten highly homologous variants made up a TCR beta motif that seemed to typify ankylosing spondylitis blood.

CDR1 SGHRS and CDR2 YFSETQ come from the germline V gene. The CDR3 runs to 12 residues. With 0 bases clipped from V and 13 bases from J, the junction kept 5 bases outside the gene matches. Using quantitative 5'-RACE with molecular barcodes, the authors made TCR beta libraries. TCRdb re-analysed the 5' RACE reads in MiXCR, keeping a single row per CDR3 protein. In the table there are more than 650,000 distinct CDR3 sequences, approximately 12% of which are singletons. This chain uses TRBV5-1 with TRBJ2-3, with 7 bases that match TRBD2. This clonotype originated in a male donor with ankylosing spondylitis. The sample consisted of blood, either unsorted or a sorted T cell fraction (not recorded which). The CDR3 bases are TGCGCCAGCAGCTTGGACCGGGAGGCGAAGTATTTT. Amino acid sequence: CASSLDREAKYF. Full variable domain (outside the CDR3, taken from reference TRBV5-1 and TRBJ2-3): KAGVTQTPRYLIKTRGQQVTLSCSPISGHRSVSWYQQTPGQGLQFLFEYFSETQRNKGNFPGRFSGRQFSNSRSEMNVSTLELGDSALYLCASSLDREAKYFGPGTRLTVL.